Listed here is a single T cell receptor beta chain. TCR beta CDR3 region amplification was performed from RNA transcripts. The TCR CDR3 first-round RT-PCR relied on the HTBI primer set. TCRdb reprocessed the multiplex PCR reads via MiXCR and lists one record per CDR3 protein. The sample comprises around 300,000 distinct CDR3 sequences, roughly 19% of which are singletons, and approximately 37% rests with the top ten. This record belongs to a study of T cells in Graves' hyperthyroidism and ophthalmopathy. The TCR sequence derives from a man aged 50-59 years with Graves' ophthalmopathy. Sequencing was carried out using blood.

CDR3 DNA: TGTGCCAGCAGTCCCGTGAGCGGGGGGAACACTGAAGCTTTCTTT. Its protein is CASSPVSGGNTEAFF. The chain links TRBV2 to TRBJ1-1, with a tentative D call TRBD1 (5 bases). The V end was cut by 5 bases, the J end by 1 base, with 14 bases between. Germline lookup yields CDR1 SNHLY and CDR2 FYNNEI. This CDR3 is built from 15 residues.